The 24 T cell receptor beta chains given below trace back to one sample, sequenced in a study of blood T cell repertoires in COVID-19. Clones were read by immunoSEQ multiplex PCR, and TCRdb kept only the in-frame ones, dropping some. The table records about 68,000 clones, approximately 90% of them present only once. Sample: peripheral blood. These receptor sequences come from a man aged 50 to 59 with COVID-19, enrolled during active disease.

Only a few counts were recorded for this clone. Here the CDR3 reads CASTMYRASTYEQYF. In nucleotides, the CDR3 is TGTGCCAGCACTATGTACAGGGCTTCTACCTACGAGCAGTACTTC. The rearrangement joins TRBV6-5 to TRBJ2-7, with D possibly matching TRBD1 (6 bases). V was shortened by 7 bases and J by 2 bases, with 18 bases between the two germline ends. Germline V gives CDR1 MNHEY, CDR2 SVGAGI. There are 15 residues in the CDR3.

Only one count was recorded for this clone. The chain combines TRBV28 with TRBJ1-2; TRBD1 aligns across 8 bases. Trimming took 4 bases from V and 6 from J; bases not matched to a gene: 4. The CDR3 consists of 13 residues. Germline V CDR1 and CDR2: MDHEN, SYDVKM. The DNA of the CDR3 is TGTGCCAGCAGTTCTCACAGGGGGGATGGCTACACCTTC. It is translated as CASSSHRGDGYTF.

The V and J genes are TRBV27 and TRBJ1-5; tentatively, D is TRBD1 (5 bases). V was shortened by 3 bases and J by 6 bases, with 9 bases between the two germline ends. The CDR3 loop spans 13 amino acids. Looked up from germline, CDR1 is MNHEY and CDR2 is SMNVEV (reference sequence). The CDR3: CASSLGLGQPQHF. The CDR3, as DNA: TGTGCCAGCAGTTTGGGGCTCGGTCAGCCCCAGCATTTT.

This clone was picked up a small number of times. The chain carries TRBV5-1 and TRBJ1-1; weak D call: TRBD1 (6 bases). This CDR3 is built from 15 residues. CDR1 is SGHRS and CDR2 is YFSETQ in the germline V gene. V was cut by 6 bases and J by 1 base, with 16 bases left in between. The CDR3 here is CASILGQGRNTEAFF. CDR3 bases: TGCGCCAGCATCCTCGGTCAGGGGAGGAACACTGAAGCTTTCTTT.

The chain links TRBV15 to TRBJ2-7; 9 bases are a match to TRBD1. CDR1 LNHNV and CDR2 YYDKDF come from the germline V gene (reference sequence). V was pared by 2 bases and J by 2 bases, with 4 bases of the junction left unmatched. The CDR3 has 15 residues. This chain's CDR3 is CATSRTGTGPYEQYF. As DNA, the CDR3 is TGTGCCACCAGCAGAACCGGGACAGGGCCCTACGAGCAGTACTTC.

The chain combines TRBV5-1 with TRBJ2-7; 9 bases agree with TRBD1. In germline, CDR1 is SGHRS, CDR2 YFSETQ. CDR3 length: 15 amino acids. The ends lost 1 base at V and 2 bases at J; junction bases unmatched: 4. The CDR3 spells CASSLSTGGTYEQYV. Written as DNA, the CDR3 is TGCGCCAGCAGCTTGTCGACAGGGGGGACCTACGAGCAGTACGTC.

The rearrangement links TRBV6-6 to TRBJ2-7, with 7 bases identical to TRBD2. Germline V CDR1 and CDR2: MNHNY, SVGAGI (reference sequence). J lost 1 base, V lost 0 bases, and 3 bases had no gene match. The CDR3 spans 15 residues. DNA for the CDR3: TGTGCCAGCAGTTACTCACTAGCGCTATCCTACGAGCAGTACTTC. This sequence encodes CASSYSLALSYEQYF.

CDR3 sequence: CASSQDGQGAFADTQYF. Here the CDR3 DNA reads TGCGCCAGCAGCCAAGATGGACAGGGGGCATTTGCAGATACGCAGTATTTT. This chain links TRBV4-1 with TRBJ2-3, with 11 bases fitting TRBD1. Germline loops: CDR1 MGHRA, CDR2 YSYEKL. Trimming took 0 bases from V and 4 from J; bases not matched to a gene: 6. The CDR3 consists of 17 residues.

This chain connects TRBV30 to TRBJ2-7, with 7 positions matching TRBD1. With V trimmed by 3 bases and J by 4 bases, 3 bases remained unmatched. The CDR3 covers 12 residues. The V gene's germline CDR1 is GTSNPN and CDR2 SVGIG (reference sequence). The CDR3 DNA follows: TGTGCCTGGAGCCAACAGGGGTACGAGCAGTACGTC. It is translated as CAWSQQGYEQYV.

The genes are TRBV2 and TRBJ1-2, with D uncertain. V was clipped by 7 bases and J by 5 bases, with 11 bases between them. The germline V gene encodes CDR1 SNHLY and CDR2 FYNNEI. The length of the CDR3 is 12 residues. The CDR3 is CASIEGTYGYTF. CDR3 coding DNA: TGTGCCAGCATAGAGGGAACTTATGGCTACACCTTC.

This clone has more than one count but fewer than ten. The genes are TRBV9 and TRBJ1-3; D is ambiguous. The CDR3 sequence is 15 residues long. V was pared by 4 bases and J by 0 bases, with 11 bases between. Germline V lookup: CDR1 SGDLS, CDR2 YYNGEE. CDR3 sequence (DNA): TGTGCCAGCAGCCCGGGAGGCAGCTCTGGAAACACCATATATTTT. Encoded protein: CASSPGGSSGNTIYF.

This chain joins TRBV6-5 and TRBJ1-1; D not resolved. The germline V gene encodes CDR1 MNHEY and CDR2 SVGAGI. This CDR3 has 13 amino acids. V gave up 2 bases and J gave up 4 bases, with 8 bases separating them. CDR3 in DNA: TGTGCCAGCAGTTACGAGGGTTCCACTGAAGCTTTCTTT. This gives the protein CASSYEGSTEAFF.

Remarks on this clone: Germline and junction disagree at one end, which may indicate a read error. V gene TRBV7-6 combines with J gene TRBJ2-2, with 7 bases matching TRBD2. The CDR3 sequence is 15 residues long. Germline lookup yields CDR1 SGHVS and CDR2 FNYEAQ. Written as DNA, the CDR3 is TGTGCCAACAGCTTAACTAGCGCGAACACCGGGGAGCTGTTTTTT. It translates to CANSLTSANTGELFF.

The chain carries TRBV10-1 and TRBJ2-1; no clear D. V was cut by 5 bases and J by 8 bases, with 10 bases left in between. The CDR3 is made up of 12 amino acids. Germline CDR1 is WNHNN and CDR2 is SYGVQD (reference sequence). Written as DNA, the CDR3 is TGCGCCAGCAGTCCGACAATGGATGAGCAGTTCTTC. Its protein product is CASSPTMDEQFF.

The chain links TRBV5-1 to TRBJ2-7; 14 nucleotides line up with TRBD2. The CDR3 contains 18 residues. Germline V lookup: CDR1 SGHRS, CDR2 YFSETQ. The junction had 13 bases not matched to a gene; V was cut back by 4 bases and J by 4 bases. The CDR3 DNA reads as TGCGCCAGCAGCATCCGCCCGGGGACTAGCGGGGGCTTATACGAGCAGTACGTC. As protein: CASSIRPGTSGGLYEQYV.

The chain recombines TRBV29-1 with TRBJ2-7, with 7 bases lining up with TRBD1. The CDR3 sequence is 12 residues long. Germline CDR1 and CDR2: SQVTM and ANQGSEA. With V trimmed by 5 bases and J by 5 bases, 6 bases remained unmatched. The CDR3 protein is CSVRDSLNEQYV. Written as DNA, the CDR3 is TGCAGCGTTAGGGACAGTTTGAACGAGCAGTACGTC.

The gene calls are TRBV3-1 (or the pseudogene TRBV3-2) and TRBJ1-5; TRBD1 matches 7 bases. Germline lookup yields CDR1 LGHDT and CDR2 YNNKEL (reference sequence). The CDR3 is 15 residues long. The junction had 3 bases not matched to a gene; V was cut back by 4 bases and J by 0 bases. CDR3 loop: CASSPGQHSNQPQHF. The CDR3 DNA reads TGTGCCAGCAGCCCGGGACAGCATAGCAATCAGCCCCAGCATTTT.

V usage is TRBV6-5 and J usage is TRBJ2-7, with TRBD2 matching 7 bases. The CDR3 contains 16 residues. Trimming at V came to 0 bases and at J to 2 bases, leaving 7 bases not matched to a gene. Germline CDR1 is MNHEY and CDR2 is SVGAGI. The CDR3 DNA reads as TGTGCCAGCAGTTACTCGACCGGCGCGGGAGCCTACGAGCAGTACTTC. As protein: CASSYSTGAGAYEQYF.

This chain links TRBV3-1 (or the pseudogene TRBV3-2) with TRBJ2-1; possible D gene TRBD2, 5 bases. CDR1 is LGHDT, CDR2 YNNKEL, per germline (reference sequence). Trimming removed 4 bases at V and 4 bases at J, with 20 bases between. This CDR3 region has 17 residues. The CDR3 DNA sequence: TGTGCCAGCAGCCCGGATTTGTATGGGAGAGAATACAATGAGCAGTTCTTC. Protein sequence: CASSPDLYGREYNEQFF.

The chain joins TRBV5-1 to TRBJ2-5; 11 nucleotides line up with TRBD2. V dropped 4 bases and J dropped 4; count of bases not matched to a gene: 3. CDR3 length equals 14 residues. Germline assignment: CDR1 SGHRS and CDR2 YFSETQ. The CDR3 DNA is TGCGCCAGCAGCCCGGGACTAGCGGTAGAGACCCAGTACTTC. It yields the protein CASSPGLAVETQYF.

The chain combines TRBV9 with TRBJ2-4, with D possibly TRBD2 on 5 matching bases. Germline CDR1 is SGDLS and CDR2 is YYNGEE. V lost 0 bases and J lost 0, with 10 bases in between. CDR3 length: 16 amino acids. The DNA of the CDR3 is TGTGCCAGCAGCGTAGGAGGACTCCCAGCCAAAAACATTCAGTACTTC. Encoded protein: CASSVGGLPAKNIQYF.

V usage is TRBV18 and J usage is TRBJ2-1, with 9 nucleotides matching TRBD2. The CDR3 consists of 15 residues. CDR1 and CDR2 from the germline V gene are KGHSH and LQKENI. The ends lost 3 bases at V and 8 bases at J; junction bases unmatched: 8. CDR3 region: CASSPSGTSLHEQFF. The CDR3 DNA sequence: TGTGCCAGCTCACCCTCCGGGACTAGCCTCCATGAGCAGTTCTTC.

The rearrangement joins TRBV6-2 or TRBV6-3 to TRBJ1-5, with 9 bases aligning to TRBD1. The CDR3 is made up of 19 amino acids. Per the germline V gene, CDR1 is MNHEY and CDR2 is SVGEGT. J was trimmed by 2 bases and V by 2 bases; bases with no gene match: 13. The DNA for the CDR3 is TGTGCCAGCAGTTACAACCAGGGACAGGGAATGATAGGCAATCAGCCCCAGCATTTT. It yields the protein CASSYNQGQGMIGNQPQHF.

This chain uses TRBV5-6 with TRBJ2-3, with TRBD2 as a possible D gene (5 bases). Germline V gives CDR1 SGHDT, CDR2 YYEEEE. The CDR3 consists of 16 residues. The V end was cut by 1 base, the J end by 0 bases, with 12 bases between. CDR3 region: CASSLLGAPSTDTQYF. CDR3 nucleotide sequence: TGTGCCAGCAGCTTGTTGGGAGCCCCGAGCACAGATACGCAGTATTTT.